This T cell receptor beta chain originates from a study of radiotherapy plus CTLA-4 blockade in lung cancer. Study overall: Across the patients, objective responses occurred in more than 15%, and disease control in just over 30%.

Using immunoSEQ multiplex PCR, the repertoire was profiled, and TCRdb retains in-frame clones only, with some absent. This table holds 90,000 or so clones, roughly four fifths found once. Losses at the gene ends were 4 bases for V and 7 bases for J; bases not matched to a gene: 4. From germline, CDR1 is MGHRA and CDR2 YSYEKL. The CDR3 extends over 14 amino acids. Focal radiation and CTLA-4 blockade (ipilimumab) were tested in chemo-refractory metastatic non-small-cell lung cancer patients. Concerning this clone: Its antigen is currently unknown.

Broader study findings: Strongest reported response predictors: early blood clone changes and post-radiation interferon-beta. There was expansion of tumor-derived TCR clones in blood after radiotherapy plus ipilimumab.

Sequencing used peripheral blood, obtained from a patient treated with radiotherapy plus ipilimumab. This TCR came from a human donor with non-small cell lung cancer who had stable disease on radiotherapy plus ipilimumab. This rearrangement joins TRBV4-1 to TRBJ1-4; 9 bases match TRBD1. The CDR3 loop is CASSPGQGPEKLFF. CDR3 sequence (DNA): TGCGCCAGCAGCCCCGGACAGGGGCCTGAAAAACTGTTTTTT.